The source of this T cell receptor (beta chain) is a study of shared clonotypes between healthy human individuals. Whole-study context: With ages of 18 to 49, the donors were a couple of women and three men.

Study-wide results and limits: Sharing across four donors was highest in naive CD4 (around 5%) and lowest in memory CD8 (approximately 0.4%). Generally, naive subsets (rather than memory subsets) showed larger estimated richness.

Trimming took off 4 bases at V and 2 bases at J, with 11 bases between the two ends. This CDR3 comprises 13 residues. Germline assignment: CDR1 GTSNPN and CDR2 SVGIG (reference sequence). In the original processing: ImmunoSEQ only sent back junction sequences with no quality scores, so filtering was done differently. Profiling relied on immunoSEQ multiplex PCR, and the TCRdb table lists in-frame clones only, not all of them. The D gene and trimming were derived from the DNA, and the V and J assignments and clone size from that table. The table records 600,000 to 700,000 clones, around 73% of them present only once. Only one count was recorded for this clone. Its antigen is not known.

This sequence was found in a woman under 40 in good health. This sequence joins TRBV30 and TRBJ1-2; D is unresolved. The sample taken for sequencing was memory CD4+ T cells sorted from blood. Specified subset: CD45RA-negative fraction. CDR3 sequence (DNA): TGTGCCTGGAATGGGCAGTTCAACTATGGCTACACCTTC. Protein: CAWNGQFNYGYTF. Based on the CDR3 plus reference TRBV30 and TRBJ1-2, the full variable domain is SQTIHQWPATLVQPVGSPLSLECTVEGTSNPNLYWYRQAAGRGLQLLFYSVGIGQISSEVPQNLSASRPQDRQFILSSKKLLLSDSGFYLCAWNGQFNYGYTFGSGTRLTVV.